This TCR beta chain was recovered during a study of beta chain features in type 1 diabetes (dated by TCRdb to the late 2010s). In terms of the full investigation: Mean age, gender distribution, total cell number and subset yield did not differ between patients and healthy donors. A total of over 90,000,000 sorted cells were examined across all samples, and a strong correlation was observed between cell number per subset and RNA yield. Regulatory and stem cell-like memory subsets were isolated from only 8 patients and about eight healthy donors, whereas naive and central memory subsets came from all 30 or so donors. The study compared the TCRB repertoires of sorted circulating CD4+ T cell subsets in recently diagnosed type 1 diabetes patients with those in matched healthy donors. What the work shows at the level of the full study, not this receptor alone: Patients with type 1 diabetes made fewer insertions and deleted more nucleotides at VDJ recombination sites, implying thymic rearrangement abnormalities. Because cDNA was sequenced instead of genomic DNA, highly expressing activated cells could be over-represented, though the groups showed no difference in activation or CD3 levels. HLA sub-analyses involved small numbers of individuals, so any influence of HLA type on TCRB rearrangement remained unresolved. In all four CD4+ subsets, TCRB CDR3 length was moderately but significantly shorter in type 1 diabetes patients. Shorter templates might be favored by PCR, yet because patient and control samples were amplified and corrected together, any such skew would affect both groups equally. Naive, central memory and regulatory TCRB repertoires appeared to be more similar among patients than among healthy donors.

Each donor gave one peripheral blood draw, averaging roughly 120 mL, which was collected into heparinised tubes. Naive, central memory, regulatory and stem cell-like memory CD4+ T cells were sorted on a BD FACSAria II using a panel including CD45RO, CCR7, CD25, CD127, CD95 and CD27. Purity was above 95% for every sorted population. PBMCs were separated immediately by Lymphoprep density gradient centrifugation and were stained directly, without being cultured. To minimize batch effects, samples were stained and sorted in pairs, one healthy donor with one patient per experiment. The entire amount of isolated RNA was reverse transcribed using the High Capacity cDNA Reverse Transcription Kit, so the sequenced TCRB transcripts were expressed ones. Deep immunoSEQ sequencing was performed on naive, central memory and regulatory T cell samples, with an average of about 3.57 million total reads per sample. Sorted cells were lysed in RLT buffer and RNA was extracted with DNase-treated RNeasy Micro or Mini kits, depending on cell number. To prevent cross-contamination, each cell subset was processed individually, whereas patient and healthy donor samples were processed jointly. The immunoSEQ multiplex PCR was used to amplify TCRB sequences from cDNA, yielding 87-bp fragments that span the CDR3 region. Sequencing of the amplicons was performed on the Illumina HiSeq platform. As for how the authors treated the data: Synthetic template baselines were used to correct PCR bias computationally, reads within Hamming distance 2 were collapsed together, and singletons that could not be merged were discarded. Reads were aligned against IMGT to assign V, D and J genes, CDR3 length and insertions or deletions at six rearrangement sites. Within each subset, clonotype counts were normalized to sorted cell number, after which true diversity and Gini coefficients were computed with the tcR R package. Repertoire sharing was quantified using the overlap coefficient calculated on TCRB nucleotide sequences. Here the immuneACCESS table is served through TCRdb, limited to in-frame sequences with V and J called. Missing clones are a known gap in these copies; in checked studies unresolved V genes cover under half, and the rest lacks a known reason. That table supplies the V and J calls and clone size; D and trimming were determined from the DNA. For this sample there are over 300,000 clones; 7% to 10% appear just once. Around 1% of the sample belongs to the ten largest clones.

Including cysteine and phenylalanine, the CDR3 has 17 amino acids. Here the CDR3 DNA is all that survives: 51 bases in frame from base 1. Unmatched junction bases come to 6, with V trimmed by 1 base and J by 8 bases. According to the germline V gene, CDR1 reads SGHAT and CDR2 reads FQNNGV. Details on this clone: Its recognized antigen is unknown. Nothing much larger sits one base from this clone, and base qualities are not available.

This clonotype originated in a man aged 25-45 years with type 1 diabetes. The rearrangement combines TRBV11-2 with TRBJ2-1; 15 of the junction bases match TRBD2. Sequenced: central memory CD4+ T cells from blood. The nucleotides read TGTGCCAGCAGCTTAGTAGCTGGACTAGCGGGGGGGGATGAGCAGTTCTTC. Translated, this gives CASSLVAGLAGGDEQFF. Reference TRBV11-2 and TRBJ2-1 proteins supply the regions before and after the CDR3; the full variable domain is: EAGVAQSPRYKIIEKRQSVAFWCNPISGHATLYWYQQILGQGPKLLIQFQNNGVVDDSQLPKDRFSAERLKGVDSTLKIQPAKLEDSAVYLCASSLVAGLAGGDEQFFGPGTRLTVL.